These 19 T cell receptor beta chains came from one sample sequenced in a study of T cell responses to AZD1222 COVID-19 vaccine. Repertoires were generated with immunoSEQ multiplex PCR, while TCRdb's copy carries only in-frame clones and drops some. The sample includes roughly 53,000 clones, approximately 89% seen only once; the top ten take approximately 19%. Sequenced here: peripheral blood, sampled on day 0 of MenACWY control vaccination. Receptors were obtained from an adult in good health.

This clone was counted only a few times. The chain recombines TRBV28 with TRBJ1-1; D remains ambiguous. From germline, CDR1 is MDHEN and CDR2 SYDVKM. The V gene lost 2 bases and the J gene lost 4 bases, with 11 bases spanning the gap. CDR3 length: 14 amino acids. In nucleotides, the CDR3 is TGTGCCAGCAGTTTAGGGCGTAGGGCCACTGAAGCTTTCTTT. Translating gives CASSLGRRATEAFF.

The V gene is TRBV29-1, the J gene TRBJ1-1, with 9 bases lining up with TRBD1. This CDR3 has 13 amino acids. V trimming: 7 bases; J trimming: 5 bases; junction bases outside the gene matches: 8. The V gene's germline CDR1 is SQVTM and CDR2 ANQGSEA. The CDR3 bases are TGCAGCGCTGCTTGGACAGGGGATACTGAAGCTTTCTTT. This gives the protein CSAAWTGDTEAFF.

This rearrangement joins TRBV7-3 to TRBJ2-1, with a possible D match to TRBD1 (6 bases). This CDR3 has 15 residues. CDR1 SGHTA and CDR2 FQGTGA come from the germline V gene. With 2 bases removed from V and 5 bases from J, the gap between germline ends came to 13 bases. CDR3 bases: TGTGCCAGCAGCTTAGGCGGGTGGGACAACAATGAGCAGTTCTTC. Its translation is CASSLGGWDNNEQFF.

The J gene is TRBJ2-1, the V gene TRBV5-1; 10 positions match TRBD2. CDR1 and CDR2 (germline): SGHRS, YFSETQ. The CDR3 is made up of 16 amino acids. With V trimmed by 0 bases and J by 2 bases, 2 bases remained unmatched. In nucleotides, the CDR3 is TGCGCCAGCAGCTTGGTAGCGGGGGGCACCTACAATGAGCAGTTCTTC. Translating it yields CASSLVAGGTYNEQFF. Using reference TRBV5-1 and TRBJ2-1 for the parts outside the CDR3, the full variable domain is KAGVTQTPRYLIKTRGQQVTLSCSPISGHRSVSWYQQTPGQGLQFLFEYFSETQRNKGNFPGRFSGRQFSNSRSEMNVSTLELGDSALYLCASSLVAGGTYNEQFFGPGTRLTVL.

This clone was detected once. This sequence joins TRBV4-3 and TRBJ2-1, with D perhaps given as TRBD1 or TRBD2 (5 bases each). The V end lost 4 bases, the J end lost 2 bases, and 12 bases lay between the germline ends. The CDR3 is 15 residues long. Germline lookup yields CDR1 LGHNA and CDR2 YSLEER. Here the CDR3 DNA reads TGCGCCAGCAGCCTCAGGGACGGCCCCTACAATGAGCAGTTCTTC. Amino acids: CASSLRDGPYNEQFF.

J is TRBJ1-1 and V is TRBV20-1, with D hard to call. CDR1 and CDR2 from the germline V gene are DFQATT and SNEGSKA (reference sequence). V shed 6 bases and J shed 7 bases, with 12 bases lying between them. The CDR3 loop spans 11 amino acids. The CDR3 sequence: CSAPADVEAFF. The CDR3 nucleotides are TGCAGTGCCCCGGCGGATGTTGAAGCTTTCTTT.

The DNA of the CDR3 is TGCGCCAGCAGCCTAGCGGGAAGGACCGGGGAGCTGTTTTTT. Its translation: CASSLAGRTGELFF. This sequence joins TRBV4-1 and TRBJ2-2, with 8 bases fitting TRBD2. The CDR3 loop spans 14 amino acids. Per germline, CDR1 MGHRA and CDR2 YSYEKL. V shed 4 bases, J shed 5 bases, and the junction held 3 bases outside the gene matches.

This clone turned up a few times. The chain uses TRBV5-6 and TRBJ1-2, with D perhaps TRBD1 (6 bases). The CDR3 sequence is 14 residues long. Germline lookup yields CDR1 SGHDT and CDR2 YYEEEE. V dropped 4 bases and J dropped 2 bases, with 12 bases sitting between them. The CDR3 coding sequence is TGTGCCAGCAGCCCGACAGGAACAAACTATGGCTACACCTTC. Residues: CASSPTGTNYGYTF.

The V gene is TRBV7-2, the J gene TRBJ2-7; D ambiguous. V was trimmed by 0 bases and J by 2 bases, leaving 5 bases between them. There are 13 residues in the CDR3. Germline values: CDR1 SGHTA, CDR2 FQGNSA. CDR3 bases: TGTGCCAGCAGCTTAGCCACCGCCTACGAGCAGTACTTC. Translating gives CASSLATAYEQYF.

V is TRBV7-6 and J is TRBJ2-6, with no clear D. Trimming left V 8 bases short and J 0 bases short, with 14 bases between. Germline V lookup: CDR1 SGHVS, CDR2 FNYEAQ. CDR3 length equals 16 residues. The CDR3 DNA reads TGTGCCAGCTCGGCAGGCCTCTACTCTGGGGCCAACGTCCTGACTTTC. Protein product: CASSAGLYSGANVLTF.

The chain joins TRBV19 to TRBJ2-7; 7 bases map to TRBD1. The CDR3 runs to 13 residues. After removal of 6 bases from V and 2 bases from J, the junction contained 4 bases not matched to a gene. Germline values: CDR1 LNHDA, CDR2 SQIVND (reference sequence). The CDR3 is CASSSDRTYEQYF. As DNA, the CDR3 is TGTGCCAGTAGCTCGGACAGGACCTACGAGCAGTACTTC.

This chain connects TRBV6-2 or TRBV6-3 to TRBJ1-2, with D tentatively TRBD1 (5 bases). Trimming took 2 bases from V and 2 from J, leaving 12 bases between them. Germline CDR1 and CDR2: MNHEY and SVGEGT. The CDR3 loop spans 15 amino acids. The CDR3 is CASSYAPTENYGYTF. As DNA, the CDR3 is TGTGCCAGCAGTTACGCCCCGACAGAGAACTATGGCTACACCTTC.

V and J are TRBV27 and TRBJ1-2; TRBD1 might be the D (5 bases). CDR3 length: 14 amino acids. The V end lost 0 bases, the J end lost 7 bases, and 12 bases lay between the germline ends. Germline assignment: CDR1 MNHEY and CDR2 SMNVEV (reference sequence). CDR3 coding DNA: TGTGCCAGCAGTTTATCGTTCAGGGTTACTGGCTACACCTTC. Protein sequence: CASSLSFRVTGYTF.

This chain uses TRBV29-1 with TRBJ2-7; 9 bases are a match to TRBD2. Germline CDR1 SQVTM, CDR2 ANQGSEA. CDR3 length equals 14 residues. The junction had 9 bases not matched to a gene; V was cut back by 4 bases and J by 5 bases. The CDR3 region has the DNA TGCAGCGTTGGTTGGCGCGGGGGGGCCAACGAGCAGTACTTC. It encodes CSVGWRGGANEQYF.

The chain joins TRBV25-1 to TRBJ2-1, with TRBD2 identical over 7 bases. The V gene end was trimmed by 2 bases and the J gene end by 2 bases; junction bases not matched to a gene: 6. The CDR3 sequence is 16 residues long. CDR1 is MGHDK and CDR2 is SYGVNS in the germline V gene. CDR3 sequence (DNA): TGTGCCAGCAGTGAACGTCTGGGGGGGACCTACAATGAGCAGTTCTTC. It encodes CASSERLGGTYNEQFF.

The chain carries TRBV28 and TRBJ2-7; TRBD1 is a possible D gene (6 bases). Germline V CDR1 and CDR2: MDHEN, SYDVKM. With 6 bases removed from V and 3 bases from J, the gap between germline ends came to 12 bases. The CDR3 has 13 residues. DNA of the CDR3: TGTGCCAGCAGCAGGGGTGGAGGCTACGAGCAGTACTTC. Translated, it gives CASSRGGGYEQYF.

The genes are TRBV7-2 and TRBJ2-7; D is ambiguous. CDR3 length: 14 amino acids. The germline V and J ends were trimmed by 1 base and 7 bases, with 14 bases remaining between them. Looked up from germline, CDR1 is SGHTA and CDR2 is FQGNSA. CDR3 bases: TGTGCCAGCAGCTTAGGGCGGAGTCCCGGGGAGCAGTACTTC. Translation gives CASSLGRSPGEQYF. Full variable domain (outside the CDR3, taken from reference TRBV7-2 and TRBJ2-7): GAGVSQSPSNKVTEKGKDVELRCDPISGHTALYWYRQSLGQGLEFLIYFQGNSAPDKSGLPSDRFSAERTGGSVSTLTIQRTQQEDSAVYLCASSLGRSPGEQYFGPGTRLTVT.

The V gene is TRBV7-9, the J gene TRBJ2-5, with TRBD2 matching 8 bases. Per the germline V gene, CDR1 is SEHNR and CDR2 is FQNEAQ (reference sequence). Trimming cost V 7 bases and J 5 bases; bases outside gene matches: 9. This CDR3 spans 14 amino acids. As DNA, the CDR3 is TGTGCCAGCATAACTAGCGGCCCTTGGGAGACCCAGTACTTC. This translates into CASITSGPWETQYF.

The chain combines TRBV28 with TRBJ1-5, with 7 bases fitting TRBD1. V shed 5 bases and J 6 bases; nucleotides not matched to a gene: 7. The CDR3 has 14 amino acids. CDR1 is MDHEN and CDR2 is SYDVKM in the germline V gene. CDR3 sequence: CASSTTGRAQPQHF. The CDR3 bases are TGTGCCAGCAGTACGACAGGGCGGGCTCAGCCCCAGCATTTT.